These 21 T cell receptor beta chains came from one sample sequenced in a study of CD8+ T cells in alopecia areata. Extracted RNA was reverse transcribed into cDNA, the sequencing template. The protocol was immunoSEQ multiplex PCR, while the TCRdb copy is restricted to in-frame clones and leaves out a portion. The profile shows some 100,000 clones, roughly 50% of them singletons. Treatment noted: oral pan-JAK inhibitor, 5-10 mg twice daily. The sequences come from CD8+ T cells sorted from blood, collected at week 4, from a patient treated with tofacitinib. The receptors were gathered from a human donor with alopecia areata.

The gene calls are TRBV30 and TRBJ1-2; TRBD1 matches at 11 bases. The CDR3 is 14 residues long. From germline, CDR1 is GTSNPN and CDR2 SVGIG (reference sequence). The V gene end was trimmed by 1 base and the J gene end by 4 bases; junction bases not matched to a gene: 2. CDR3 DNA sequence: TGTGCCTGGAGTGGGACAGGGGGCGTCTATGGCTACACCTTC. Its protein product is CAWSGTGGVYGYTF. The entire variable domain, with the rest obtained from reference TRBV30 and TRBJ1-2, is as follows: SQTIHQWPATLVQPVGSPLSLECTVEGTSNPNLYWYRQAAGRGLQLLFYSVGIGQISSEVPQNLSASRPQDRQFILSSKKLLLSDSGFYLCAWSGTGGVYGYTFGSGTRLTVV.

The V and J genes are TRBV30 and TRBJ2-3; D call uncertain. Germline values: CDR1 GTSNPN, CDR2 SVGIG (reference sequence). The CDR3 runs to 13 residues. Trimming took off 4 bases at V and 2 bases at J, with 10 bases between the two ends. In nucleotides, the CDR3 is TGTGCCTGGAACCCGGAGAACACAGATACGCAGTATTTT. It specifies CAWNPENTDTQYF.

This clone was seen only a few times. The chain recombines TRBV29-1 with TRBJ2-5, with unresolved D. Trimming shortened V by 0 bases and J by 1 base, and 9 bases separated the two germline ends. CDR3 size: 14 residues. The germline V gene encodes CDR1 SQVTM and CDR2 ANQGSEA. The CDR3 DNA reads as TGCAGCGTTGAAGAAACTACGATCCAAGAGACCCAGTACTTC. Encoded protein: CSVEETTIQETQYF.

The CDR3 bases are TGTGCCAGCAGTTTAACGACAGGTTCGGTCGAGCAGTACTTC. It is translated as CASSLTTGSVEQYF. The chain joins TRBV27 to TRBJ2-7; D may be TRBD1 (6 bases). Germline values: CDR1 MNHEY, CDR2 SMNVEV (reference sequence). With 2 bases removed from V and 6 bases from J, the gap between germline ends came to 14 bases. This CDR3 has 14 amino acids.

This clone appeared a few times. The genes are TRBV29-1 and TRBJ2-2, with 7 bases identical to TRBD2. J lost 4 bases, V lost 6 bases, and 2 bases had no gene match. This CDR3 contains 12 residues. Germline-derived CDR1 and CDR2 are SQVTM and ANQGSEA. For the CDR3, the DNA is TGCAGCGTCACGGGGGGCACCGGGGAGCTGTTTTTT. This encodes CSVTGGTGELFF.

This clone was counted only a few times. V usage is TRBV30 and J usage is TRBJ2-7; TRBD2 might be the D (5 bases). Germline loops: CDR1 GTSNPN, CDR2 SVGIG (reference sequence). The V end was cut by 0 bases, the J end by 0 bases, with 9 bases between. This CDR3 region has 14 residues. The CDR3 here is CAWSVGLNSYEQYF. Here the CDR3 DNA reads TGTGCCTGGAGTGTAGGACTGAACTCCTACGAGCAGTACTTC.

In DNA form, the CDR3 reads TGTGCCAGCAGCCGCCTATCGGGTAACACTGAAGCTTTCTTT. As protein: CASSRLSGNTEAFF. The chain couples TRBV7-2 to TRBJ1-1; no firm D call. From germline, CDR1 is SGHTA and CDR2 FQGNSA. CDR3 length: 14 residues. V dropped 5 bases and J dropped 2 bases, with 12 bases sitting between them.

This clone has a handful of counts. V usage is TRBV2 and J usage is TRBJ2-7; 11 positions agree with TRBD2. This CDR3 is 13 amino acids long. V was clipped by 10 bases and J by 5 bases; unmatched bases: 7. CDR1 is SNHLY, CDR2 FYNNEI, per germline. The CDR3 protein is CAIKGLAGHEQYF. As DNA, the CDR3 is TGTGCCATCAAAGGACTAGCGGGTCACGAGCAGTACTTC.

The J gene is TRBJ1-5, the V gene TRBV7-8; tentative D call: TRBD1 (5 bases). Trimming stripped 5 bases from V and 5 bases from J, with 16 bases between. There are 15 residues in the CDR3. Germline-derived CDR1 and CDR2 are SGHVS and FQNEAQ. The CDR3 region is CASSLLIGGDQPQHF. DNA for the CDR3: TGTGCCAGCAGCCTCCTGATAGGAGGGGATCAGCCCCAGCATTTT.

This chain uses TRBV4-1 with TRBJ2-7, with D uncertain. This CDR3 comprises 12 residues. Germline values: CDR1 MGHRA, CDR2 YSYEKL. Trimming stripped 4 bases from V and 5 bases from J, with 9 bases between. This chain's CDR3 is CASSLGPDEQYF. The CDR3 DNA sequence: TGCGCCAGCAGCCTAGGACCGGACGAGCAGTACTTC.

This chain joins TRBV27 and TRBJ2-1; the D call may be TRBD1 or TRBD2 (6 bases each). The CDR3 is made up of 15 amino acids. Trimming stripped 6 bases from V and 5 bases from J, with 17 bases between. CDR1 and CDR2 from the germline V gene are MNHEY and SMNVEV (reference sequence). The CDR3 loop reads CASSSEGGLDNEQFF. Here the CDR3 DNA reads TGTGCCAGCAGCTCCGAGGGGGGATTAGACAATGAGCAGTTCTTC.

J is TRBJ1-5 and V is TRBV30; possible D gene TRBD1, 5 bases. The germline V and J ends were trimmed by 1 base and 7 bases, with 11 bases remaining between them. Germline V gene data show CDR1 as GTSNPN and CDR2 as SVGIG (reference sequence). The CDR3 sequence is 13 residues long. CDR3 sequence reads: CAWSGGGGQPQHF. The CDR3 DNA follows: TGTGCCTGGAGTGGGGGGGGTGGACAGCCCCAGCATTTT.

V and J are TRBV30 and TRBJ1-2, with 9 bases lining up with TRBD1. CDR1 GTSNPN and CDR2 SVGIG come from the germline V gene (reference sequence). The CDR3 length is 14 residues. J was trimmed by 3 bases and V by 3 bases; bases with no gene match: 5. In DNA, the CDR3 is TGTGCCTGGAGCCCGGGACAGGGAGACTATGGCTACACCTTC. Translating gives CAWSPGQGDYGYTF.

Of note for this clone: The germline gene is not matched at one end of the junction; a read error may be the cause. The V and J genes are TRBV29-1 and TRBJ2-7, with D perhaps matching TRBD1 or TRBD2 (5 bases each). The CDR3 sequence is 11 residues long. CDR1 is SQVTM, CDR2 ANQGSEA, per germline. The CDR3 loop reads CSIEGIGEQYF. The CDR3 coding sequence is TGCAGCATTGAGGGGATCGGGGAGCAGTACTTC.

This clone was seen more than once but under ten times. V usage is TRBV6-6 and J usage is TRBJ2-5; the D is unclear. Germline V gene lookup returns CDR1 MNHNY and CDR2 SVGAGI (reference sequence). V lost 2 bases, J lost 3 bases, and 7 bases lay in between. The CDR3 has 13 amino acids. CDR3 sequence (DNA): TGTGCCAGCAGTTACCCAGAGAAAGAGACCCAGTACTTC. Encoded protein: CASSYPEKETQYF.

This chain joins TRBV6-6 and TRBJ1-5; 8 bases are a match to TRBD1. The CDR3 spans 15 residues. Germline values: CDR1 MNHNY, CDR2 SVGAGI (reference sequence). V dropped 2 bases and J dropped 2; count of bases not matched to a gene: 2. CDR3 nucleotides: TGTGCCAGCAGTTACACAGGGGGAGGCAATCAGCCCCAGCATTTT. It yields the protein CASSYTGGGNQPQHF.

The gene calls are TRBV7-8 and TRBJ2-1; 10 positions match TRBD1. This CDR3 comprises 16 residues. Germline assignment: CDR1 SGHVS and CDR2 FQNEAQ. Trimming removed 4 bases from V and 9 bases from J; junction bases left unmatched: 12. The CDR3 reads CASSSHEGTGVFEQFF. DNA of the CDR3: TGTGCCAGCAGCTCCCACGAGGGGACAGGGGTCTTTGAGCAGTTCTTC. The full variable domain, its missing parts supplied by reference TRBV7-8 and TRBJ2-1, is GAGVSQSPRYKVAKRGQDVALRCDPISGHVSLFWYQQALGQGPEFLTYFQNEAQLDKSGLPSDRFFAERPEGSVSTLKIQRTQQEDSAVYLCASSSHEGTGVFEQFFGPGTRLTVL.

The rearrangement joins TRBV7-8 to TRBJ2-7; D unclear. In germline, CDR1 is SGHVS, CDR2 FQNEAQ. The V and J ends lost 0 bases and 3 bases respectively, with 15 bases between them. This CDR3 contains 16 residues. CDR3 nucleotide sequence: TGTGCCAGCAGCTTAGCGAGTGGGGAATGGGTCTACGAGCAGTACTTC. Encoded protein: CASSLASGEWVYEQYF.

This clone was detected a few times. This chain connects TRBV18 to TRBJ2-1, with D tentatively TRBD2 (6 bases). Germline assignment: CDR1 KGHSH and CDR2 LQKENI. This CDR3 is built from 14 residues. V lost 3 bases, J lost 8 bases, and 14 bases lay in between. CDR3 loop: CASSPGELAYEQFF. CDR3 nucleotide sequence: TGTGCCAGCTCACCGGGAGAACTAGCTTATGAGCAGTTCTTC.

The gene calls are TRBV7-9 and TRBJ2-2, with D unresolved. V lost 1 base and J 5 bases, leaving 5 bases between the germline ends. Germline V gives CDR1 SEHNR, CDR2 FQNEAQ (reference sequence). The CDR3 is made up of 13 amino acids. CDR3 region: CASSLVITGELFF. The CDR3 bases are TGTGCCAGCAGCTTAGTCATTACCGGGGAGCTGTTTTTT.

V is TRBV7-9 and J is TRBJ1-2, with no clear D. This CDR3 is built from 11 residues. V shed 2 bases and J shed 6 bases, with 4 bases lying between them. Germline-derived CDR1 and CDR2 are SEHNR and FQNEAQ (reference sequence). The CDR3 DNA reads TGTGCCAGCAGCTTATTAAATGGCTACACCTTC. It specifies CASSLLNGYTF.